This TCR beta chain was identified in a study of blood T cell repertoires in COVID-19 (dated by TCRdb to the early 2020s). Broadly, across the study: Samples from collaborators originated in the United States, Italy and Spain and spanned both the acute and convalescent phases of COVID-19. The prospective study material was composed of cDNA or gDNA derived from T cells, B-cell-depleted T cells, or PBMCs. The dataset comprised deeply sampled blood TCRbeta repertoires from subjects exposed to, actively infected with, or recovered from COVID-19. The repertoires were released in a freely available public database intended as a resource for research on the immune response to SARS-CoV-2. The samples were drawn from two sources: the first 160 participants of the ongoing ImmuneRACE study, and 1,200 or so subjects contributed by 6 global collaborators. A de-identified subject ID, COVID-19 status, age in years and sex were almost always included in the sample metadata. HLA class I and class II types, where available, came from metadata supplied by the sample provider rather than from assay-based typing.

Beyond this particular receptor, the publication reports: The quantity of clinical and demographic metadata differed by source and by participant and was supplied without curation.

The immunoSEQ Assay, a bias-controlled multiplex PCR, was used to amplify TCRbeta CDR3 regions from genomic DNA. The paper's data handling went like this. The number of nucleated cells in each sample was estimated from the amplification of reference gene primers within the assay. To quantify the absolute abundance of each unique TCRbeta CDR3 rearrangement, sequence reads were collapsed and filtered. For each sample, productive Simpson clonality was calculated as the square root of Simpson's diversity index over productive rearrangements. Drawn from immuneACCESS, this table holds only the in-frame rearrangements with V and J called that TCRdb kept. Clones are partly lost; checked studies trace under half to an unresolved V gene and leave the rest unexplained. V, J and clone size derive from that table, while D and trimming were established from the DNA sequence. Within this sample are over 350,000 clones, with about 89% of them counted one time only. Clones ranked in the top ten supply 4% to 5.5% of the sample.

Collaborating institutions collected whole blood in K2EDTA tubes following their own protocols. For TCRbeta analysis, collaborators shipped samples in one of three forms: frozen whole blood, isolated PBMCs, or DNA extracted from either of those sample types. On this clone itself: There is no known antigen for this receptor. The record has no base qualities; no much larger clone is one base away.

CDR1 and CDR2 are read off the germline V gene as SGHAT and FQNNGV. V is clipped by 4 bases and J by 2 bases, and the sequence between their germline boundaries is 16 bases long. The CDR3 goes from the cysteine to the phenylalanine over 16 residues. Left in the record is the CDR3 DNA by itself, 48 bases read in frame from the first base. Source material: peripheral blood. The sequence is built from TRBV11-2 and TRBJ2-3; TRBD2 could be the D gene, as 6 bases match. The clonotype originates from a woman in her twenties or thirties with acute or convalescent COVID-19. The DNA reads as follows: TGTGCCAGCAGCTGGGGGACTGCGCCATTCACAGATACGCAGTATTTT. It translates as CASSWGTAPFTDTQYF.